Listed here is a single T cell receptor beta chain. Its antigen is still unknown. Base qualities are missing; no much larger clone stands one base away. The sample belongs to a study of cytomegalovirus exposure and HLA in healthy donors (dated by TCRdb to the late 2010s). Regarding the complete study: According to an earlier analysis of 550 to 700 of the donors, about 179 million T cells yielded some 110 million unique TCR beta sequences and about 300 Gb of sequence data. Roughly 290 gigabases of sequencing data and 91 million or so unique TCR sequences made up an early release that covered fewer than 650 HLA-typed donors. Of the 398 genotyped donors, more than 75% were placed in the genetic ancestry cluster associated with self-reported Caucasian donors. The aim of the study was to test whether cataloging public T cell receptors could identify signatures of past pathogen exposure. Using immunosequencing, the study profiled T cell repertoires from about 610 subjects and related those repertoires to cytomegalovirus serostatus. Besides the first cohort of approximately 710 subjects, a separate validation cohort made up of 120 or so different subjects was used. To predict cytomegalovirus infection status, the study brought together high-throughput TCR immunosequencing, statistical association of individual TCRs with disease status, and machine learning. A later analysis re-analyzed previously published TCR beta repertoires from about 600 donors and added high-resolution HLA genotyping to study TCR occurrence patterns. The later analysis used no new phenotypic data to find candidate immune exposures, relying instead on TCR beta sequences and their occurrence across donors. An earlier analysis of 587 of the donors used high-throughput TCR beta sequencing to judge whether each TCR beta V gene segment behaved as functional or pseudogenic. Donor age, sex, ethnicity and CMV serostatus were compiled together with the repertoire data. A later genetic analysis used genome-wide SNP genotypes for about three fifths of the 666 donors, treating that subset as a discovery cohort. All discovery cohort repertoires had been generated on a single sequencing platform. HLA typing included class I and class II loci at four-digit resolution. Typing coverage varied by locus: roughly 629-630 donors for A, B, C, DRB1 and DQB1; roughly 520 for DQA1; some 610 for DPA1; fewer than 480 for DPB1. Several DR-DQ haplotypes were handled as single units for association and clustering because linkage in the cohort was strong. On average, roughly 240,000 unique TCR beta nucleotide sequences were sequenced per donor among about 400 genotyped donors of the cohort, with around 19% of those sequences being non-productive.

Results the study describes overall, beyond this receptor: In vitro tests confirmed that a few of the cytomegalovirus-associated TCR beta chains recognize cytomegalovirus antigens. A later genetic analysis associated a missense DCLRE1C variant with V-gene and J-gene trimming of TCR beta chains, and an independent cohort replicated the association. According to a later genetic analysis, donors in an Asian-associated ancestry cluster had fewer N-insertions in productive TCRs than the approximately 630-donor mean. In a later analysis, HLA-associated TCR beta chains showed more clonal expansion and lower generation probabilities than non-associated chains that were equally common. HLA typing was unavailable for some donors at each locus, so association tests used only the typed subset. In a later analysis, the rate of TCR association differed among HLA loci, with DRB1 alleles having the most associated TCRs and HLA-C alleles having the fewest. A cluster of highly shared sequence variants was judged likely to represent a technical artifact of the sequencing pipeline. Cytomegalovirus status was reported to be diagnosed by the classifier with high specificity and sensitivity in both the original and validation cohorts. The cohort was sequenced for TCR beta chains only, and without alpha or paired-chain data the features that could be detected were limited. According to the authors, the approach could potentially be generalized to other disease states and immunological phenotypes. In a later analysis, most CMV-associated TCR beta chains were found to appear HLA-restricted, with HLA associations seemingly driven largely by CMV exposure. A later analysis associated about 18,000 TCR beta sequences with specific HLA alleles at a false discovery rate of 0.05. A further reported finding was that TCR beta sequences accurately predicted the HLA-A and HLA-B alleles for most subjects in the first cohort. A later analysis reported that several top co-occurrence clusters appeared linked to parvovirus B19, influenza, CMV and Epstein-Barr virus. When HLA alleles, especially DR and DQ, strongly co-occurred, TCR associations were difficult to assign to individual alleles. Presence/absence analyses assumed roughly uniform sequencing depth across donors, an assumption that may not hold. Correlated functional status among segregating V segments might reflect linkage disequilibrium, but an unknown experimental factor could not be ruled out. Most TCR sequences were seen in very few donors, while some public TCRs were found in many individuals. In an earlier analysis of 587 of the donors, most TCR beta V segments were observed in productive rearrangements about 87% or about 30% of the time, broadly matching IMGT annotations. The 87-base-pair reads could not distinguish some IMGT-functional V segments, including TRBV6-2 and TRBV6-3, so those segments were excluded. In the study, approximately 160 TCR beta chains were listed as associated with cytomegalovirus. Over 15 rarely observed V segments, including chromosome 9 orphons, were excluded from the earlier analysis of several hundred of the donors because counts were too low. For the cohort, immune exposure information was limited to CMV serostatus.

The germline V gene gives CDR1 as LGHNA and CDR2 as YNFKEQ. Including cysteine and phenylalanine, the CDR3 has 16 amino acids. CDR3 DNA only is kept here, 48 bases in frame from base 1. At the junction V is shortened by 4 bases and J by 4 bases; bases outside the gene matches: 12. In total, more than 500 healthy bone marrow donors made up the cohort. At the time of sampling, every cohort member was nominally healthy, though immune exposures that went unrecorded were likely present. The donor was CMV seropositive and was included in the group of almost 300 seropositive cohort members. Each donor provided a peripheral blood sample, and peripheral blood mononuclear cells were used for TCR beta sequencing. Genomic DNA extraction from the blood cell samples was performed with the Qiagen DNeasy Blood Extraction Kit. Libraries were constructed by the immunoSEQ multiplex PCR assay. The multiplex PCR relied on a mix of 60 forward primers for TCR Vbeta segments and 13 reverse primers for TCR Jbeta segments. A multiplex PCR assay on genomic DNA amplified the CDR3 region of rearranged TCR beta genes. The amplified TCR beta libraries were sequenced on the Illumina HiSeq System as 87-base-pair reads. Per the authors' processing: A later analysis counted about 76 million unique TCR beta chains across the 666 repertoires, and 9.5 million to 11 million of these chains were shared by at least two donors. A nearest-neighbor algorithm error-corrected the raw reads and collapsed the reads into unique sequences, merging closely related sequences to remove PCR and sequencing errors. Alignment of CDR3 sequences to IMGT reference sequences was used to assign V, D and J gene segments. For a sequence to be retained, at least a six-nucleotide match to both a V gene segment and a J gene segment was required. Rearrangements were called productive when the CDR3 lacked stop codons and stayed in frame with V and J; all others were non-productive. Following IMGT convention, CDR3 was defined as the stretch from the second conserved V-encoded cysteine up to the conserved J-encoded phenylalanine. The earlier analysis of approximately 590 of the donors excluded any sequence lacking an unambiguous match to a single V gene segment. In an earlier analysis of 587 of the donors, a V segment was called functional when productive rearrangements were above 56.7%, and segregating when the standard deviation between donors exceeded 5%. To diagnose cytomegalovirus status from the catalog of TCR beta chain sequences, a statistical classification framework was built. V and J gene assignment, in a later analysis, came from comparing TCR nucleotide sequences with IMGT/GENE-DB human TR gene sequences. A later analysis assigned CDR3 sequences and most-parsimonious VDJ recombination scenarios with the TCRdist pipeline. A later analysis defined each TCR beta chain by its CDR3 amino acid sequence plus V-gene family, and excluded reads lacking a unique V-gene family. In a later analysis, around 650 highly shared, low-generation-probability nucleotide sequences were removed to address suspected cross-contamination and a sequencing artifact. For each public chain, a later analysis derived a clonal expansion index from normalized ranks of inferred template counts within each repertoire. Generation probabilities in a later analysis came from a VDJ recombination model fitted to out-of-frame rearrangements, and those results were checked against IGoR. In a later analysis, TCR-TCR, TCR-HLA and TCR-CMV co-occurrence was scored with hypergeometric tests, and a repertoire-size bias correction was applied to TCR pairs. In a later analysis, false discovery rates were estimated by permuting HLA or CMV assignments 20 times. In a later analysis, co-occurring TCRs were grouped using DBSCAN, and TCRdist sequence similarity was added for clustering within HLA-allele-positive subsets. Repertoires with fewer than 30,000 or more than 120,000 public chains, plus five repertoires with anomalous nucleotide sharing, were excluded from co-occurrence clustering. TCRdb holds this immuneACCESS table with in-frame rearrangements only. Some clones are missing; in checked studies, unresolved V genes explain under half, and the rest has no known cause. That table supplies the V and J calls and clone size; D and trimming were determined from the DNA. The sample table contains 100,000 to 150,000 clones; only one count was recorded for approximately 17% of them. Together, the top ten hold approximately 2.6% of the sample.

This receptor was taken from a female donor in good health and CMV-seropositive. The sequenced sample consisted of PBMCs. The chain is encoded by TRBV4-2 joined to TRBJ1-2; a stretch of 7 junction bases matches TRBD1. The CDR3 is CASSRKKTGAGYGYTF. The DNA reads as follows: TGTGCCAGCAGCCGGAAAAAAACAGGGGCCGGCTATGGCTACACCTTC.